This T cell receptor (beta chain) is from a study of control samples from healthy donors and cancer patients. CDR1 and CDR2 (germline): KGHDR, SFDVKD. The J segment lost 5 bases and the V segment lost 4 bases, leaving 9 bases of the junction unmatched. CDR3 length: 15 residues. Some clones are missing from TCRdb's copy, which holds only in-frame ones; the method was immunoSEQ multiplex PCR. In the table there are approximately 170,000 clones, 88% of which are singletons. This chain links TRBV24-1 with TRBJ2-7; TRBD1 matches at 8 bases. The specimen sequenced was blood. The receptor's source is a young woman in good health. This chain's CDR3 is CATSDPGQGAHEQYF. The DNA for the CDR3 is TGTGCCACCAGTGACCCCGGACAGGGTGCCCACGAGCAGTACTTC.